The TCR beta chain described here comes from a study of T cell responses to AZD1222 COVID-19 vaccine. Study-level findings and limits: Clonal diversity was possibly underestimated; the donors were predominantly white British and more often female. Spike-specific TCR breadth and depth were elevated following two AZD1222 doses. Just 6 or 7 people given AZD1222 tested seropositive at baseline. Vaccine-related CD4 TCRs covered spike, predominating at 160-218 and 743-854.

On this clone itself: Its antigen is not identified.

Germline V gives CDR1 KGHSH, CDR2 LQKENI. V was shortened by 2 bases and J by 8 bases, with 15 bases between the two germline ends. The CDR3 loop spans 15 amino acids. Using immunoSEQ multiplex PCR, the repertoire was profiled, and TCRdb retains in-frame clones only, with some absent. Of 150,000 or so clones listed, 85% to 95% are singletons. This TCR was recovered from an adult in good health. V and J are TRBV18 and TRBJ1-4, with TRBD1 as a possible D gene (6 bases). Sequenced material: peripheral blood, taken on day 0 of AZD1222 vaccination. CDR3 amino acids: CASSPETGAGEKLFF. The DNA for the CDR3 is TGTGCCAGCTCACCAGAGACAGGAGCAGGCGAAAAACTGTTTTTT.